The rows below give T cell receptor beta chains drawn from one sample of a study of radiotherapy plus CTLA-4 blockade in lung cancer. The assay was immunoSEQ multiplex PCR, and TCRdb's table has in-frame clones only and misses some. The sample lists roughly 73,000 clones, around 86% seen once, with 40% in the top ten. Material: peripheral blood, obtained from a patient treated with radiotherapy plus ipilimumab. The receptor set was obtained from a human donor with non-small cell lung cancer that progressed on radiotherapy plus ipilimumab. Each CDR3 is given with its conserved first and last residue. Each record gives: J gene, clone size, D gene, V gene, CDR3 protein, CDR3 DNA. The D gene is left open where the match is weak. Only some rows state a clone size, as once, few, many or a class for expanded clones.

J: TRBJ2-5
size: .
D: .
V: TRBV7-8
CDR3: CASSLALEGGTQYF
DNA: TGTGCCAGCAGCTTAGCACTAGAGGGGGGAACCCAGTACTTC

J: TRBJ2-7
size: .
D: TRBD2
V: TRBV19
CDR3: CASRNVGTSTREQYF
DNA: TGTGCCAGTAGGAATGTCGGGACTAGTACTCGCGAGCAGTACTTC

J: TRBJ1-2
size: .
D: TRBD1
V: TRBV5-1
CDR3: CATEYSSKGADGYTF
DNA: TGCGCCACCGAGTATAGTTCTAAGGGGGCTGATGGCTACACCTTC

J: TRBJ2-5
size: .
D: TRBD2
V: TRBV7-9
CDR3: CASSLGTSVETQYF
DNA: TGTGCCAGCAGCTTAGGGACTAGCGTGGAGACCCAGTACTTC

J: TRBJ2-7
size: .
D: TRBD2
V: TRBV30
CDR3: CAWPPRLAGDLNTRYEQYF
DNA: TGTGCCTGGCCACCGCGACTAGCGGGAGACCTAAATACAAGGTACGAGCAGTACTTC

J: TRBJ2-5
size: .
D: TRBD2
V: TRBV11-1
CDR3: CASSRLAGGPDTQYF
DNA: TGTGCCAGCAGCCGACTAGCGGGAGGGCCTGATACCCAGTACTTC

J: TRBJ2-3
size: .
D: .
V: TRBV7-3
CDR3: CASSLGTTARDTQYF
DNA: TGTGCCAGCAGCCTGGGGACCACCGCTAGAGATACGCAGTATTTT

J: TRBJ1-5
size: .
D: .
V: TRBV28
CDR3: CASSLWNQPQHF
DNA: TGTGCCAGCAGTTTATGGAATCAGCCCCAGCATTTT

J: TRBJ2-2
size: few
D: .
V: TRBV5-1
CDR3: CASSLGPNTGELFF
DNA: TGCGCCAGCAGCCTGGGACCAAACACCGGGGAGCTGTTTTTT

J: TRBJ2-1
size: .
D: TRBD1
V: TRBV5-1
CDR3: CASSRTGDNEQFF
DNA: TGCGCCAGCAGCCGGACAGGAGACAATGAGCAGTTCTTC

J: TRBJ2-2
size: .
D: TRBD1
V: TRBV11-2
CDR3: CASSPRPGGATGELFF
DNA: TGTGCCAGCAGCCCGCGTCCAGGGGGCGCCACCGGGGAGCTGTTTTTT

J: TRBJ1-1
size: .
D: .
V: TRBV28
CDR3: CASSFVQGGKAFF
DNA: TGTGCCAGCAGTTTTGTCCAAGGCGGCAAAGCTTTCTTT

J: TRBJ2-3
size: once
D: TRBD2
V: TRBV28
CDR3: CASSFGTSHPDTQYF
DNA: TGTGCCAGCAGTTTCGGGACTAGCCATCCAGATACGCAGTATTTT

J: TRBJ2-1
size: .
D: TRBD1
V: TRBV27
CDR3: CASRGAGGAYNEQFF
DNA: TGTGCCAGCAGGGGAGCAGGGGGAGCTTACAATGAGCAGTTCTTC

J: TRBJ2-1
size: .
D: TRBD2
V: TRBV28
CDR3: CASSSGTSGTVEQFF
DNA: TGTGCCAGCAGTTCCGGGACTAGCGGGACGGTTGAGCAGTTCTTC

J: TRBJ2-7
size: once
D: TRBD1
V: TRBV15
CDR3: CATSTGQGYEQYF
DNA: TGTGCCACCAGCACGGGACAGGGCTACGAGCAGTACTTC

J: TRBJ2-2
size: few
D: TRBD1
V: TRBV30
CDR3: CAWSVQGAGELFF
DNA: TGTGCCTGGAGTGTACAGGGGGCCGGGGAGCTGTTTTTT